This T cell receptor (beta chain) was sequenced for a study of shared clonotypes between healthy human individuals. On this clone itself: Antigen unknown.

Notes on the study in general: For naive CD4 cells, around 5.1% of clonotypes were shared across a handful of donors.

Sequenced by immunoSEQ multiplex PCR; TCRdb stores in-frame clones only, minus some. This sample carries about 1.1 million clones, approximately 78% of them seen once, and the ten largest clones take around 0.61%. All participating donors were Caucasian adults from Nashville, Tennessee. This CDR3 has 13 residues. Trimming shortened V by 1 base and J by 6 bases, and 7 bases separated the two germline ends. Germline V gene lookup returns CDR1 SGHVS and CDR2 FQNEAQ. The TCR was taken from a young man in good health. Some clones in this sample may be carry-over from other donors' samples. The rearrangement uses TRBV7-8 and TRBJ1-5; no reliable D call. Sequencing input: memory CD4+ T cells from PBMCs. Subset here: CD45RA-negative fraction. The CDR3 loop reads CASSLESAQPQHF. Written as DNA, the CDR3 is TGTGCCAGCAGCTTAGAATCTGCTCAGCCCCAGCATTTT. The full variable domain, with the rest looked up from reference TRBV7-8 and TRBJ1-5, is GAGVSQSPRYKVAKRGQDVALRCDPISGHVSLFWYQQALGQGPEFLTYFQNEAQLDKSGLPSDRFFAERPEGSVSTLKIQRTQQEDSAVYLCASSLESAQPQHFGDGTRLSIL.